Listed here are 2 T cell receptor beta chains from one sample, sequenced in a study of T cells in Graves' hyperthyroidism and ophthalmopathy. TCR beta CDR3 sequences were amplified from RNA transcripts. A set of HTBI primers served as the primers for a first-round RT-PCR of the TCR CDR3. TCRdb fed the multiplex PCR reads into MiXCR, producing one record per CDR3 protein. The table includes 200,000 to 300,000 distinct CDR3 sequences, about 24% detected once. The specimen sequenced was blood. All receptors derive from a woman in her thirties or forties with Graves' ophthalmopathy.

The chain is built from TRBV15 and TRBJ1-2; D is ambiguous. The germline gives CDR1 LNHNV, CDR2 YYDKDF (reference sequence). The V end lost 1 base, the J end lost 4 bases, and 16 bases lay between the germline ends. This CDR3 is 16 amino acids long. In nucleotides, the CDR3 is TGTGCCACCAGCAGAGTGTCGCCCTCTTCGATCTATGGCTACACCTTC. Protein sequence: CATSRVSPSSIYGYTF.

J is TRBJ2-2 and V is TRBV6-1; D remains unclear. This CDR3 contains 14 residues. CDR1 and CDR2 from the germline V gene are MNHNS and SASEGT. Trimming took off 6 bases at V and 6 bases at J, with 14 bases between the two ends. The CDR3 region has the DNA TGTGCCAGCAGCCTAGAGAGTCGGGCCGGGGAGCTGTTTTTT. Translated: CASSLESRAGELFF.